A single sample gave rise to the 9 T cell receptor beta chains below, sequenced in a study of beta chain features in type 1 diabetes. The investigators reverse transcribed all of the isolated RNA, so they sequenced expressed TCRB transcripts. Clones were read by immunoSEQ multiplex PCR, and TCRdb kept only the in-frame ones, dropping some. The table lists 300,000 to 400,000 clones, around 13% of them singletons, with more than 0.015% in the top ten. What was sequenced was naive CD4+ T cells from blood. These receptors came from a man between 18 and 35 years old in good health.

The chain uses TRBV27 and TRBJ1-1, with a possible D match to TRBD1 (5 bases). Trimming left V 4 bases short and J 3 bases short, with 15 bases between. CDR1 and CDR2 from the germline V gene are MNHEY and SMNVEV (reference sequence). The length of the CDR3 is 15 residues. The CDR3 region has the DNA TGTGCCAGCAGTTATAGCCCGGGGGTAGACACTGAAGCTTTCTTT. It is translated as CASSYSPGVDTEAFF.

In the case of this clone: Other DNA variants within this sample encode the same CDR3. The V gene is TRBV28, the J gene TRBJ1-5, with D unresolved. Germline values: CDR1 MDHEN, CDR2 SYDVKM. The germline V and J ends were trimmed by 4 bases and 3 bases, with 7 bases remaining between them. This CDR3 has 13 residues. This CDR3 reads CASSSTLNQPQHF. The CDR3 DNA reads as TGTGCCAGCAGTTCTACGCTCAATCAGCCCCAGCATTTT.

The count of this clone is one. This rearrangement joins TRBV28 to TRBJ2-3, with 8 bases that match TRBD2. CDR3 size: 16 residues. V was clipped by 1 base and J by 2 bases; unmatched bases: 5. Germline V lookup: CDR1 MDHEN, CDR2 SYDVKM. CDR3 sequence reads: CASSLFVSGATDTQYF. In DNA form, the CDR3 reads TGTGCCAGCAGTTTATTTGTTAGCGGGGCCACAGATACGCAGTATTTT.

This clone has only a few counts. This chain joins TRBV19 and TRBJ2-2; D call uncertain. Trimming cost V 5 bases and J 0 bases, with 7 bases left between them. Germline CDR1 is LNHDA and CDR2 is SQIVND (reference sequence). The CDR3 totals 14 residues. CDR3 region: CASSPGANTGELFF. The CDR3 DNA reads TGTGCCAGTAGTCCCGGAGCGAACACCGGGGAGCTGTTTTTT.

About this clone itself: A junction boundary mismatches the germline segment, possibly from a read error. V usage is TRBV7-9 and J usage is TRBJ2-3, with D possibly TRBD2 on 5 matching bases. The CDR3 runs 13 residues. Germline CDR1 and CDR2: SEHNR and FQNEAQ (reference sequence). The chain's CDR3 is CASSPPARDISNW. Here the CDR3 DNA reads TGTGCCAGCAGCCCGCCCGCCCGGGATATCTCTAATTGG.

This clone was seen only a few times. The chain joins TRBV28 to TRBJ2-7; D might be TRBD1 (5 bases). V lost 2 bases, J lost 1 base, and 9 bases lay in between. The V gene's germline CDR1 is MDHEN and CDR2 SYDVKM. The CDR3 spans 14 residues. The DNA for the CDR3 is TGTGCCAGCAGTTTAGGGGCCCGTTCCTACGAGCAGTACTTC. Its translation is CASSLGARSYEQYF.

This clone was picked up a small number of times. This chain uses TRBV10-2 with TRBJ2-2; D not certain. Germline lookup yields CDR1 WSHSY and CDR2 SAAADI. The V and J ends lost 4 bases and 5 bases respectively, with 5 bases between them. The CDR3 runs 12 residues. The CDR3 loop reads CASSGATGELFF. Here the CDR3 DNA reads TGCGCCAGCAGTGGAGCAACCGGGGAGCTGTTTTTT.

The chain joins TRBV30 to TRBJ2-1; 9 bases fit TRBD1. V gave up 3 bases and J gave up 9 bases; unmatched junction bases: 6. Germline lookup yields CDR1 GTSNPN and CDR2 SVGIG (reference sequence). The CDR3 loop spans 13 amino acids. The CDR3 DNA reads TGTGCCTGGAGGCGGGACAGGGCCGGTGAGCAGTTCTTC. Encoded protein: CAWRRDRAGEQFF. The full variable domain, with the rest looked up from reference TRBV30 and TRBJ2-1, is SQTIHQWPATLVQPVGSPLSLECTVEGTSNPNLYWYRQAAGRGLQLLFYSVGIGQISSEVPQNLSASRPQDRQFILSSKKLLLSDSGFYLCAWRRDRAGEQFFGPGTRLTVL.

The chain recombines TRBV5-1 with TRBJ2-7; 8 bases map to TRBD1. The germline V gene encodes CDR1 SGHRS and CDR2 YFSETQ. V lost 3 bases and J lost 2; bases outside the gene matches: 4. The CDR3 loop spans 14 amino acids. The CDR3 sequence is CASSSDRAAYEQYF. CDR3 in DNA: TGCGCCAGCAGCTCGGACAGGGCCGCCTACGAGCAGTACTTC.